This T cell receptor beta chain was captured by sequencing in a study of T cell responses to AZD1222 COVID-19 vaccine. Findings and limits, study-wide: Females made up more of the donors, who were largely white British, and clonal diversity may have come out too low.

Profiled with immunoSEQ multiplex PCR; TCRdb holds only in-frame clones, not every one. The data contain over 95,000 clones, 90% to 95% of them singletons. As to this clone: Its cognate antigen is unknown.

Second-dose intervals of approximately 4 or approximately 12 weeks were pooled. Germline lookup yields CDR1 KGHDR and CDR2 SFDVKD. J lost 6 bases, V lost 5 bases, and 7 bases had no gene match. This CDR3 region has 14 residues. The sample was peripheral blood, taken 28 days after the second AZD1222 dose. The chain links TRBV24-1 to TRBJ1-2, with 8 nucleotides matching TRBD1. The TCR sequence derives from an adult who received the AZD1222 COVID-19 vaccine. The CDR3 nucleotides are TGTGCCACCAGTGCCTCCGACAGGGGCGATGGCTACACCTTC. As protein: CATSASDRGDGYTF.